One TCR beta chain is described in this entry. This sample was included in a study of OX40 agonist ivuxolimab in advanced cancers. V was pared by 10 bases and J by 4 bases, with 13 bases of the junction left unmatched. Germline loops: CDR1 MNHNS, CDR2 SASEGT. The CDR3 covers 15 residues. Assay used: immunoSEQ multiplex PCR; TCRdb lists only in-frame clones, some missing. This table has 80,000 to 95,000 clones, around 92% appearing once. The V and J genes are TRBV6-1 and TRBJ1-5; 7 bases are a match to TRBD1. This TCR came from an adult with an advanced solid tumor such as melanoma, head and neck, liver or kidney cancer. Sequences were derived from CD4+ or CD8+ T cells sorted from blood, sampled in a trial of the OX40 agonist ivuxolimab. For the CDR3, the DNA is TGTGCCACCTATAGAGGGGGCAGGGGTAATCAGCCCCAGCATTTT. It codes for CATYRGGRGNQPQHF.